What follows are 8 T cell receptor beta chains derived from one specimen sequenced in a study of T cell responses to AZD1222 COVID-19 vaccine. The repertoire was sequenced with immunoSEQ multiplex PCR; TCRdb's copy has only in-frame clones and lacks some. The table lists about 200,000 clones, approximately 90% of them singletons. Sequences were derived from peripheral blood, sampled 28 days after the second AZD1222 dose. The receptors stem from an adult who received the AZD1222 COVID-19 vaccine.

The V and J genes are TRBV7-2 and TRBJ2-3; D is possibly TRBD2 (6 bases). The CDR3 contains 14 residues. The germline V gene has CDR1 SGHTA and CDR2 FQGNSA. Between the trimmed V and J ends, which lost 5 bases and 3 bases, there was a span of 12 bases. The CDR3 region is CASSTGVSTDTQYF. CDR3 sequence (DNA): TGTGCCAGCAGCACGGGAGTTAGTACAGATACGCAGTATTTT.

The J gene is TRBJ1-2, the V gene TRBV12-3 or TRBV12-4; D unresolved. The V end lost 4 bases, the J end lost 8 bases, and 8 bases lay between the germline ends. The CDR3 runs 11 residues. The CDR3: CASSSGEGYTF. CDR3 bases: TGTGCCAGCAGTTCGGGCGAGGGCTACACCTTC.

The J gene is TRBJ2-2, the V gene TRBV6-5, with TRBD2 matching over 7 bases. J lost 5 bases, V lost 9 bases, and 9 bases had no gene match. The CDR3 covers 14 residues. Germline CDR1 MNHEY, CDR2 SVGAGI. The CDR3 coding sequence is TGTGCCAGTCGCACGGGAGGTAAAACCGGGGAGCTGTTTTTT. Its protein is CASRTGGKTGELFF.

This chain links TRBV29-1 with TRBJ1-5; tentative D call: TRBD1 (5 bases). The CDR3 extends over 16 amino acids. Trimming pared 2 bases from V and 6 bases from J, leaving 20 bases between. Germline V lookup: CDR1 SQVTM, CDR2 ANQGSEA. As DNA, the CDR3 is TGCAGCGTTGAAAAACTCTCGGGGGAAGAGGGTCAGCCCCAGCATTTT. Translating gives CSVEKLSGEEGQPQHF.

This clone appeared a few times. The chain employs TRBV5-1 and TRBJ1-2, with 7 bases fitting TRBD1. This CDR3 has 15 residues. CDR1 SGHRS and CDR2 YFSETQ come from the germline V gene. V gave up 4 bases and J gave up 2 bases; unmatched junction bases: 8. The CDR3 sequence is CASSPRQGSNYGYTF. The CDR3 coding sequence is TGCGCCAGCAGCCCCAGACAGGGCTCGAACTATGGCTACACCTTC. Using reference TRBV5-1 and TRBJ1-2 for the parts outside the CDR3, the full variable domain is KAGVTQTPRYLIKTRGQQVTLSCSPISGHRSVSWYQQTPGQGLQFLFEYFSETQRNKGNFPGRFSGRQFSNSRSEMNVSTLELGDSALYLCASSPRQGSNYGYTFGSGTRLTVV.

V and J are TRBV6-5 and TRBJ2-1, with D perhaps TRBD2 (6 bases). With 6 bases removed from V and 2 bases from J, the gap between germline ends came to 14 bases. The CDR3 consists of 15 residues. Germline CDR1 reads MNHEY; CDR2 reads SVGAGI. DNA of the CDR3: TGTGCCAGCAGCACGACTAGAAGAGCCTACAATGAGCAGTTCTTC. Protein sequence: CASSTTRRAYNEQFF.

The chain has TRBV19 and TRBJ2-3; TRBD1 matches 12 bases. Per germline, CDR1 LNHDA and CDR2 SQIVND (reference sequence). The CDR3 consists of 16 residues. The trim removed 4 bases at V and 1 base at J, leaving 3 bases unmatched. In DNA form, the CDR3 reads TGTGCCAGTAGTACGGGGACAGGGGGCGGCACAGATACGCAGTATTTT. This translates into CASSTGTGGGTDTQYF.

This clone was recorded only once. This chain links TRBV6-6 with TRBJ1-5, with D unclear. Trimming shortened V by 2 bases and J by 1 base, and 12 bases separated the two germline ends. Per germline, CDR1 MNHNY and CDR2 SVGAGI (reference sequence). This CDR3 is built from 16 residues. CDR3 in amino acids: CASSYAPTRSNQPQHF. In nucleotides, the CDR3 is TGTGCCAGCAGTTACGCGCCCACCAGGAGCAATCAGCCCCAGCATTTT.